The clone carrying this T cell receptor (beta chain) has only a few counts. This specimen belongs to a study of CD8+ T cells in alopecia areata. Germline V gene lookup returns CDR1 MDHEN and CDR2 SYDVKM. The CDR3 loop spans 12 amino acids. Deletions cut 6 bases from V and 7 bases from J, with 12 bases between. Once RNA had been extracted, it was reverse transcribed into cDNA to act as the sequencing template. Libraries were prepared by immunoSEQ multiplex PCR; TCRdb keeps only in-frame clonotypes and omits some of them. The profile covers about 150,000 clones, with more than 40% appearing a single time and about 6.3% taken by the ten largest.

This TCR came from a human donor with alopecia areata. This chain connects TRBV28 to TRBJ1-1; D is uncertain. The source material was CD4+ T cells sorted from blood. The CDR3 nucleotides read TGTGCCAGCAGCTCGGGGTCTAGTGAAGCTTTCTTT. Protein: CASSSGSSEAFF.